Listed below are T cell receptor beta chains from one sample, sequenced in a study of CD8 T cells in ankylosing spondylitis. TCRdb redid the calling of the 5' RACE reads with MiXCR, one entry per CDR3 protein. The repertoire holds under 950,000 distinct CDR3 sequences, with roughly 19% as singletons. What was sequenced was blood, either unsorted or a sorted T cell fraction (not recorded which). The receptor source for this set is a male donor with ankylosing spondylitis. Each CDR3 is given with its conserved first and last residue. Fields, in order: J gene, D gene, V gene, clone size, CDR3 protein, CDR3 DNA. A D gene is named only where the DNA matches it firmly. Some rows mark clone size as missing; the rest say once, few, many or name a class of expanded clone.

TRBJ2-1 | . | TRBV9 | . | CASSVETYKSSYNEQFF | TGTGCCAGCAGCGTAGAAACTTACAAGAGCTCCTACAATGAGCAGTTCTTC
TRBJ1-5 | TRBD1 | TRBV12-3/TRBV12-4 | few | CASSNRQGDSNQPQHF | TGTGCCAGCAGTAACCGACAGGGCGATAGCAATCAGCCCCAGCATTTT
TRBJ1-1 | TRBD1 | TRBV11-3 | . | CASSTGQWEMNTEAFF | TGTGCCAGCAGCACGGGACAGTGGGAAATGAACACTGAAGCTTTCTTT
TRBJ2-1 | . | TRBV10-2 | . | CASRLVDEQFF | TGCGCCAGCCGTCTGGTGGATGAGCAGTTCTTC
TRBJ1-1 | . | TRBV6-2/TRBV6-3 | few | CASSYPSGSHLNTEAFF | TGTGCCAGCAGTTATCCTTCCGGGTCACACTTGAACACTGAAGCTTTCTTT
TRBJ2-7 | TRBD2 | TRBV6-2/TRBV6-3 | . | CASSYGGFESGGYEQYF | TGTGCCAGCAGTTACGGGGGCTTTGAAAGCGGGGGCTACGAGCAGTACTTC
TRBJ1-2 | . | TRBV3-1 | few | CASSGDYYGYTF | TGTGCCAGCAGCGGGGATTACTATGGCTACACCTTC
TRBJ1-1 | . | TRBV13 | many | CASSKTVGGLRHTEAFF | TGTGCCAGCAGCAAAACAGTTGGGGGCCTCCGGCACACTGAAGCTTTCTTT
TRBJ1-1 | . | TRBV5-6 | . | CASSLADLAEAFF | TGTGCCAGCAGCTTGGCCGATTTGGCTGAAGCTTTCTTT
TRBJ1-5 | . | TRBV21-1 | few | CASRPWGGAKGNQPQHF | TGTGCCAGCAGACCCTGGGGGGGAGCGAAGGGCAATCAGCCCCAGCATTTT
TRBJ2-5 | . | TRBV12-3/TRBV12-4 | . | CASRLVVGAETQYF | TGTGCCAGCAGGCTGGTGGTAGGGGCCGAGACCCAGTACTTC
TRBJ2-1 | . | TRBV2 | . | CASSARSGARGVF | TGTGCCAGCAGTGCGCGTTCCGGGGCCCGGGGTGTCTTC
TRBJ2-2 | TRBD2 | TRBV18 | . | CASSPPRGAGDTGELFF | TGTGCCAGCTCACCACCCCGGGGAGCGGGGGACACCGGGGAGCTGTTTTTT
TRBJ2-3 | TRBD2 | TRBV5-5 | . | CASSYRDPTSGNTDTQYF | TGTGCCAGCAGCTACCGGGACCCGACTAGCGGGAACACAGATACGCAGTATTTT
TRBJ2-5 | TRBD2 | TRBV3-1 | . | CASSQGLAGLGETQYF | TGTGCCAGCAGCCAGGGACTAGCGGGATTAGGAGAGACCCAGTACTTC
TRBJ2-5 | . | TRBV28 | . | CASSPRGQPQETQYF | TGTGCCAGCAGTCCCCGCGGACAGCCGCAAGAGACCCAGTACTTC
TRBJ1-5 | . | TRBV20-1 | few | CSASTATNQPQHF | TGCAGTGCCTCGACAGCAACTAATCAGCCCCAGCATTTT
TRBJ2-1 | . | TRBV6-1 | few | CASWWAGDYNEQFF | TGTGCCAGCTGGTGGGCAGGGGACTACAATGAGCAGTTCTTC
TRBJ1-4 | . | TRBV12-3/TRBV12-4 | many | CASSLGNGATNEKLFF | TGTGCCAGCAGTTTGGGGAACGGAGCAACTAATGAAAAACTGTTTTTT
TRBJ2-3 | . | TRBV3-1 | . | CASSPVGGTSTDTQYF | TGTGCCAGCAGCCCCGTAGGTGGGACTAGCACAGATACGCAGTATTTT
TRBJ2-5 | TRBD1 | TRBV29-1 | . | CSVEVRDSQETQYF | TGCAGCGTTGAAGTTAGGGACAGTCAAGAGACCCAGTACTTC
TRBJ2-7 | . | TRBV27 | few | CASSFWGREQYF | TGTGCCAGCAGCTTCTGGGGGCGTGAGCAGTACTTC
TRBJ1-2 | . | TRBV3-1 | few | CASSQEGGYGGYTF | TGTGCCAGCAGCCAAGAAGGGGGTTACGGTGGCTACACCTTC
TRBJ1-2 | TRBD1 | TRBV10-3 | . | CVAATGVLSGYTF | TGTGTCGCTGCGACAGGGGTCCTGAGTGGCTACACCTTC
TRBJ2-3 | TRBD2 | TRBV7-9 | . | CASSFFSSGSPGTQYF | TGTGCCAGCAGCTTCTTCAGTAGCGGGAGCCCGGGGACGCAGTATTTT
TRBJ2-3 | . | TRBV6-2/TRBV6-3 | . | CASSYSIFQVTDTQYF | TGTGCCAGCAGTTACTCGATTTTTCAGGTTACAGATACGCAGTATTTT
TRBJ1-1 | . | TRBV7-6 | . | CASSLDQATEAFF | TGTGCCAGCAGCTTAGATCAGGCGACTGAAGCTTTCTTT
TRBJ2-2 | . | TRBV4-3 | many | CASSQVWGASGNTGELFF | TGCGCCAGCAGCCAAGTCTGGGGGGCGAGCGGGAACACCGGGGAGCTGTTTTTT
TRBJ1-2 | TRBD1 | TRBV6-1 | few | CASSRPGGSGYTF | TGTGCCAGCAGTCGACCAGGGGGCTCTGGCTACACCTTC
TRBJ1-3 | . | TRBV5-5 | few | CASSLLTQGTGNTIYF | TGTGCCAGCAGCCTACTCACACAGGGTACGGGAAACACCATATATTTT
TRBJ2-1 | TRBD2 | TRBV10-3 | . | CAIKNLAGSSYNEQFF | TGTGCCATCAAGAACCTAGCGGGGAGCTCCTACAATGAGCAGTTCTTC
TRBJ2-3 | . | TRBV20-1 | few | CSARLRGTDTQYF | TGCAGTGCTAGACTCCGGGGCACAGATACGCAGTATTTT
TRBJ2-7 | . | TRBV4-3 | many | CASSQDRGNPYEQYF | TGCGCCAGCAGCCAAGATCGGGGCAATCCCTACGAGCAGTACTTC
TRBJ2-3 | . | TRBV5-6 | . | CASSLIPRRDTDTQYF | TGTGCCAGCAGCTTGATACCGAGGCGGGACACAGATACGCAGTATTTT
TRBJ1-1 | . | TRBV20-1 | . | CSATQTRADIGAFF | TGCAGTGCTACTCAGACCAGGGCGGACATTGGAGCTTTCTTT
TRBJ1-1 | TRBD1 | TRBV29-1 | many | CSVLRTGLSEAFF | TGCAGCGTTCTCAGGACAGGGCTCTCTGAAGCTTTCTTT